This T cell receptor beta chain was identified in a study of cytomegalovirus exposure and HLA in healthy donors. The protocol was immunoSEQ multiplex PCR, while the TCRdb copy is restricted to in-frame clones and leaves out a portion. The table lists roughly 60,000 clones, around 96% of them singletons. CDR1 is SNHLY and CDR2 is FYNNEI in the germline V gene. Trimming pared 6 bases from V and 7 bases from J, leaving 16 bases between. The CDR3 has 14 residues. Sequencing was performed on PBMCs. The chain joins TRBV2 to TRBJ1-5; possibly TRBD1 for D (5 bases). This receptor was taken from a man between 18 and 35 years old in good health and CMV-seronegative. The CDR3: CASRPGLEDQPQHF. CDR3 nucleotides: TGTGCCAGCAGACCGGGACTGGAGGACCAGCCCCAGCATTTT.